This T cell receptor beta chain was profiled in a study of regulatory T cells in long-lasting Graves disease. The time point is: newly diagnosed GD, antithyroid drugs for less than 3 months. Scientists built the TCR library using RNA that was extracted from PBMCs. This clonotype was seen repeatedly, ten times or more. Its specificity is unknown. CDR1 and CDR2 (germline): MNHEY, SMNVEV (reference sequence). V lost 2 bases and J 11 bases, leaving 21 bases between the germline ends. This CDR3 comprises 16 residues. Overall study findings and caveats: Researchers reported studying only peripheral blood, not thyroid tissue.

iRepertoire HTBI primers and Arm-PCR of CDR3 regions built TCR beta libraries. TCRdb re-derived calls from the multiplex PCR reads in MiXCR, one entry per CDR3 protein. The sample lists about 540,000 distinct CDR3 sequences; approximately 13% were seen once. These data were likewise used in another study, on T cells in Graves' hyperthyroidism and ophthalmopathy.

The material was peripheral blood mononuclear cells (PBMCs), obtained at new diagnosis, from a patient treated with antithyroid drugs. This clonotype was sampled from a man aged 25-45 years with Graves disease. V gene TRBV27 combines with J gene TRBJ2-2; tentatively, D is TRBD2 (6 bases). The CDR3 DNA follows: TGTGCCAGCAGTTTAGGGGGATGGGATCCGGGGGTCGAGCTGTTTTTT. Translation: CASSLGGWDPGVELFF.